One sample yielded the 32 T cell receptor beta chains listed below, sequenced in a study of cytotoxic CD8 clonotypes in ibrutinib-treated CLL. Using immunoSEQ multiplex PCR, the repertoire was profiled, and TCRdb retains in-frame clones only, with some absent. There are about 150,000 clones in the sample; around 76% occur only once, and approximately 5.1% lies in the top ten. This material consisted of PBMCs, taken after 24 months of ibrutinib treatment. Receptors were obtained from a human donor with chronic lymphocytic leukemia.

The CDR3 is CASSGQGSHQPQHF. CDR3 coding DNA: TGTGCCAGCAGCGGACAGGGTAGTCATCAGCCCCAGCATTTT. J is TRBJ1-5 and V is TRBV9; the match to TRBD1 covers 7 bases. The CDR3 covers 14 residues. With V trimmed by 3 bases and J by 5 bases, 5 bases remained unmatched. CDR1 SGDLS and CDR2 YYNGEE come from the germline V gene. Complete variable domain (other parts from reference TRBV9 and TRBJ1-5): DSGVTQTPKHLITATGQRVTLRCSPRSGDLSVYWYQQSLDQGLQFLIQYYNGEERAKGNILERFSAQQFPDLHSELNLSSLELGDSALYFCASSGQGSHQPQHFGDGTRLSIL.

The chain carries TRBV28 and TRBJ1-1; 7 nucleotides agree with TRBD1. The CDR3 extends over 12 amino acids. The germline gives CDR1 MDHEN, CDR2 SYDVKM. The junction had 4 bases not matched to a gene; V was cut back by 8 bases and J by 4 bases. In DNA, the CDR3 is TGTGCCAGCCGGCCAGGGGGCACTGAAGCTTTCTTT. Translation: CASRPGGTEAFF.

The rearrangement joins TRBV18 to TRBJ1-2, with D perhaps matching TRBD1 (5 bases). In germline, CDR1 is KGHSH, CDR2 LQKENI. The CDR3 covers 14 residues. The V end lost 3 bases, the J end lost 4 bases, and 12 bases lay between the germline ends. CDR3 nucleotides: TGTGCCAGCTCACCGGAAATGGGGGGCTATGGCTACACCTTC. Its protein product is CASSPEMGGYGYTF.

The rearrangement uses TRBV7-6 and TRBJ2-2; 8 bases are shared with TRBD2. CDR1 and CDR2 (germline): SGHVS, FNYEAQ. The junction had 5 bases not matched to a gene; V was cut back by 5 bases and J by 6 bases. This CDR3 comprises 14 residues. The CDR3 reads CASSPTGGAGELFF. In DNA form, the CDR3 reads TGTGCCAGCAGCCCCACCGGGGGGGCCGGGGAGCTGTTTTTT.

This clone turned up a few times. The chain uses TRBV6-5 and TRBJ2-7, with TRBD2 matching over 11 bases. This CDR3 region has 13 residues. V gave up 5 bases and J gave up 4 bases; unmatched junction bases: 1. Germline V gives CDR1 MNHEY, CDR2 SVGAGI. The CDR3 sequence is CASSPSGGYEQYF. The DNA of the CDR3 is TGTGCCAGCAGTCCTAGCGGGGGGTACGAGCAGTACTTC.

This clone was counted only a few times. This sequence joins TRBV9 and TRBJ2-3, with 7 positions matching TRBD2. The CDR3 is 17 amino acids. CDR1 and CDR2 (germline): SGDLS, YYNGEE. Unmatched junction bases numbered 13, after V lost 0 bases and J lost 6 bases. The CDR3 DNA is TGTGCCAGCAGCGTAGCCCCCCGCGGGAGCCCGGGCGATACGCAGTATTTT. Translation gives CASSVAPRGSPGDTQYF.

The rearrangement links TRBV18 to TRBJ2-7; a weak D match, TRBD2 (7 bases). This CDR3 comprises 16 residues. Germline CDR1 reads KGHSH; CDR2 reads LQKENI. Trimming removed 6 bases at V and 4 bases at J, with 22 bases between. In DNA, the CDR3 is TGTGCCAGCTCCCACACTAGCGTCGGGGGCGGGTACGAGCAGTACTTC. It is translated as CASSHTSVGGGYEQYF. The complete variable domain, with remaining parts taken from reference TRBV18 and TRBJ2-7, reads NAGVMQNPRHLVRRRGQEARLRCSPMKGHSHVYWYRQLPEEGLKFMVYLQKENIIDESGMPKERFSAEFPKEGPSILRIQQVVRGDSAAYFCASSHTSVGGGYEQYFGPGTRLTVT.

This clone is a singleton in its sample. The chain combines TRBV9 with TRBJ2-3, with D tentatively TRBD2 (7 bases). There are 17 residues in the CDR3. Trimming took 4 bases from V and 4 from J, leaving 22 bases between them. Looked up from germline, CDR1 is SGDLS and CDR2 is YYNGEE. This chain's CDR3 is CASSTPRGAAHSDTQYF. Here the CDR3 DNA reads TGTGCCAGCAGCACTCCCCGGGGGGCCGCACATTCAGATACGCAGTATTTT.

This chain links TRBV7-2 with TRBJ2-7; no reliable D call. CDR1 is SGHTA, CDR2 FQGNSA, per germline. The CDR3 loop spans 14 amino acids. Trimming took 7 bases from V and 0 from J, leaving 13 bases between them. CDR3 sequence: CASTLPGVSYEQYF. The DNA of the CDR3 is TGTGCCAGCACCCTCCCAGGCGTCTCCTACGAGCAGTACTTC.

The chain couples TRBV6-5 to TRBJ2-5; 9 positions match TRBD2. CDR1 and CDR2 (germline): MNHEY, SVGAGI. V shed 6 bases and J 2 bases; nucleotides not matched to a gene: 1. This CDR3 is 13 amino acids long. The CDR3, as DNA: TGTGCCAGCAGAACTAGCGGGCAAGAGACCCAGTACTTC. It translates to CASRTSGQETQYF.

V usage is TRBV2 and J usage is TRBJ2-7; 7 bases align to TRBD1. Germline V gives CDR1 SNHLY, CDR2 FYNNEI. V lost 0 bases, J lost 5 bases, and 4 bases stayed unmatched. This CDR3 is built from 14 residues. This CDR3 is CASSEAQGVHEQYF. DNA for the CDR3: TGTGCCAGCAGTGAAGCGCAGGGGGTCCACGAGCAGTACTTC.

V gene TRBV4-1 combines with J gene TRBJ2-3; 8 nucleotides agree with TRBD2. This CDR3 spans 17 amino acids. Looked up from germline, CDR1 is MGHRA and CDR2 is YSYEKL. Trimming at V came to 6 bases and at J to 4 bases, leaving 15 bases not matched to a gene. CDR3 coding DNA: TGCGCCAGCAGGAGCCATGTGGGGGCGGGAGGCTCAGATACGCAGTATTTT. Amino acids: CASRSHVGAGGSDTQYF.

The chain couples TRBV7-3 to TRBJ2-2; D is possibly TRBD1 (5 bases). Per the germline V gene, CDR1 is SGHTA and CDR2 is FQGTGA. V was cut by 2 bases and J by 2 bases, with 12 bases left in between. The CDR3 spans 16 residues. CDR3 sequence: CASSLSGLGNTGELFF. CDR3 sequence (DNA): TGTGCCAGCAGCTTATCAGGGTTGGGCAACACCGGGGAGCTGTTTTTT. The variable domain in full, completed from reference TRBV7-3 and TRBJ2-2, reads GAGVSQTPSNKVTEKGKYVELRCDPISGHTALYWYRQSLGQGPEFLIYFQGTGAADDSGLPNDRFFAVRPEGSVSTLKIQRTERGDSAVYLCASSLSGLGNTGELFFGEGSRLTVL.

This clone has just one count. The chain carries TRBV27 and TRBJ2-3; D call uncertain. This CDR3 region has 13 residues. Looked up from germline, CDR1 is MNHEY and CDR2 is SMNVEV (reference sequence). Between the trimmed V and J ends, which lost 2 bases and 6 bases, there was a span of 9 bases. CDR3 bases: TGTGCCAGCAGTTTAGGCCCGCCCGATACGCAGTATTTT. Protein: CASSLGPPDTQYF.

V and J are TRBV7-3 and TRBJ2-2; maybe TRBD2 (6 bases). Trimming shortened V by 3 bases and J by 2 bases, and 10 bases separated the two germline ends. In germline, CDR1 is SGHTA, CDR2 FQGTGA. The length of the CDR3 is 15 residues. The CDR3 DNA reads TGTGCCAGCAGCTTGGCGGGGTTTAACACCGGGGAGCTGTTTTTT. It encodes CASSLAGFNTGELFF.

The chain combines TRBV11-3 with TRBJ2-2; D not resolved. V lost 0 bases and J 5 bases, leaving 7 bases between the germline ends. This CDR3 spans 14 amino acids. CDR1 SGHNT and CDR2 YENEEA come from the germline V gene. CDR3 sequence: CASSLDGFTGELFF. For the CDR3, the DNA is TGTGCCAGCAGCTTAGACGGATTTACCGGGGAGCTGTTTTTT.

The rearrangement joins TRBV7-3 to TRBJ2-4; either TRBD1 or TRBD2 may fit D (6 bases each). The germline V gene encodes CDR1 SGHTA and CDR2 FQGTGA. There are 14 residues in the CDR3. With 5 bases removed from V and 5 bases from J, the gap between germline ends came to 13 bases. CDR3: CASSPTGAENIQYF. CDR3 bases: TGTGCCAGCAGCCCAACGGGGGCGGAAAACATTCAGTACTTC.

This clone was observed once. The rearrangement uses TRBV9 and TRBJ2-3; D is unclear. V dropped 0 bases and J dropped 1 base, with 6 bases sitting between them. The CDR3 has 14 amino acids. The germline CDR1 and CDR2 sequences are SGDLS and YYNGEE. The CDR3 sequence: CASSVGRGTDTQYF. As DNA, the CDR3 is TGTGCCAGCAGCGTAGGGCGCGGCACAGATACGCAGTATTTT. Full variable domain (outside the CDR3, taken from reference TRBV9 and TRBJ2-3): DSGVTQTPKHLITATGQRVTLRCSPRSGDLSVYWYQQSLDQGLQFLIQYYNGEERAKGNILERFSAQQFPDLHSELNLSSLELGDSALYFCASSVGRGTDTQYFGPGTRLTVL.

The chain has TRBV10-3 and TRBJ2-3; 8 nucleotides match TRBD2. This CDR3 spans 17 amino acids. V lost 0 bases to trimming and J lost 0 bases; unmatched junction nucleotides: 5. The germline CDR1 and CDR2 sequences are ENHRY and SYGVKD. The CDR3 nucleotides are TGTGCCATCAGTGAGTCTGGGACTAGGGCCAGCACAGATACGCAGTATTTT. This translates into CAISESGTRASTDTQYF.

Concerning this clone: Just one base apart from a much larger clone, this may be a read error. V is TRBV6-5 and J is TRBJ2-7; D possibly corresponds to TRBD2 (7 bases). With 7 bases removed from V and 8 bases from J, the gap between germline ends came to 18 bases. Germline assignment: CDR1 MNHEY and CDR2 SVGAGI. The CDR3 has 13 residues. CDR3 residues: CASTGGPRGKQYF. As DNA, the CDR3 is TGTGCCAGCACCGGGGGGCCCCGTGGCAAGCAGTACTTC.

This rearrangement joins TRBV14 to TRBJ1-1, with D perhaps matching TRBD1 (5 bases). The CDR3 totals 14 residues. The germline gives CDR1 SGHDN, CDR2 FVKESK. Trimming stripped 3 bases from V and 5 bases from J, with 13 bases between. CDR3 amino acids: CASSQNLGGTEAFF. The CDR3 DNA is TGTGCCAGCAGCCAGAATCTTGGGGGGACTGAAGCTTTCTTT. Using reference TRBV14 and TRBJ1-1 for the parts outside the CDR3, the full variable domain is EAGVTQFPSHSVIEKGQTVTLRCDPISGHDNLYWYRRVMGKEIKFLLHFVKESKQDESGMPNNRFLAERTGGTYSTLKVQPAELEDSGVYFCASSQNLGGTEAFFGQGTRLTVV.

The rearrangement uses TRBV18 and TRBJ1-2, with no clear D. V was trimmed by 2 bases and J by 7 bases, leaving 5 bases between them. The CDR3 runs to 11 residues. From germline, CDR1 is KGHSH and CDR2 LQKENI. This CDR3 reads CASSPGSGYTF. The CDR3 DNA is TGTGCCAGCTCACCAGGGTCTGGCTACACCTTC.

This clone has just one count. The V and J genes are TRBV11-3 and TRBJ1-1; tentatively, D is TRBD1 (5 bases). The CDR3 is made up of 12 amino acids. V was cut by 5 bases and J by 8 bases, with 12 bases left in between. The germline V gene has CDR1 SGHNT and CDR2 YENEEA. CDR3 coding DNA: TGTGCCAGCAGCCCTGGGGCCTCAGAAGCTTTCTTT. Translated, it gives CASSPGASEAFF.

The CDR3 loop reads CSVATDSYEQYF. Written as DNA, the CDR3 is TGCAGCGTCGCAACCGACAGCTACGAGCAGTACTTC. The genes are TRBV29-1 and TRBJ2-7, with D tentatively TRBD1 (5 bases). CDR1 and CDR2 (germline): SQVTM, ANQGSEA. Trimming took off 6 bases at V and 3 bases at J, with 12 bases between the two ends. The CDR3 is made up of 12 amino acids.

The J gene is TRBJ1-2, the V gene TRBV19; D possibly corresponds to TRBD1 (6 bases). The CDR3 consists of 16 residues. Germline loops: CDR1 LNHDA, CDR2 SQIVND (reference sequence). With 0 bases removed from V and 5 bases from J, the gap between germline ends came to 16 bases. CDR3 region: CASSIDPRQAWYGYTF. For the CDR3, the DNA is TGTGCCAGTAGTATAGATCCAAGACAGGCCTGGTATGGCTACACCTTC.

In regard to this clone: Other DNA variants within this sample encode the same CDR3. The J gene is TRBJ1-2, the V gene TRBV7-2; no firm D call. The length of the CDR3 is 12 residues. Trimming took 1 base from V and 5 from J, leaving 5 bases between them. Germline loops: CDR1 SGHTA, CDR2 FQGNSA. CDR3 amino acids: CASSLGGYGYTF. The CDR3 DNA reads as TGTGCCAGCAGCTTAGGGGGTTATGGCTACACCTTC.

The chain couples TRBV9 to TRBJ2-7; either TRBD1 or TRBD2 may supply D (5 bases each). The CDR3 is 14 amino acids. Trimming shortened V by 3 bases and J by 5 bases, and 15 bases separated the two germline ends. Germline assignment: CDR1 SGDLS and CDR2 YYNGEE. CDR3 in amino acids: CASSATGQGNEQYF. In DNA, the CDR3 is TGTGCCAGCAGCGCCACGGGGCAGGGCAACGAGCAGTACTTC.

The rearrangement links TRBV4-1 to TRBJ1-1; no reliable D call. This CDR3 is built from 14 residues. Germline lookup yields CDR1 MGHRA and CDR2 YSYEKL. V was trimmed by 5 bases and J by 4 bases, leaving 14 bases between them. Written as DNA, the CDR3 is TGCGCCAGCAGCTCCCCGACCCGGGGCACTGAAGCTTTCTTT. Translated: CASSSPTRGTEAFF.

The V and J genes are TRBV29-1 and TRBJ2-1; no reliable D call. V lost 7 bases and J lost 5, with 18 bases in between. This CDR3 has 14 amino acids. Germline V gene sequence: CDR1 SQVTM, CDR2 ANQGSEA. The CDR3 loop is CSAADPTTNNEQFF. The CDR3 DNA reads as TGCAGCGCCGCGGATCCCACTACCAACAATGAGCAGTTCTTC.

This clone turned up a few times. V gene TRBV6-5 combines with J gene TRBJ2-7; no firm D call. V was shortened by 5 bases and J by 7 bases, with 12 bases between the two germline ends. Per germline, CDR1 MNHEY and CDR2 SVGAGI. The CDR3 is 12 residues long. The CDR3 nucleotides are TGTGCCAGCAGTCGCCGTCCCGGGGAGCAGTACTTC. Amino acids: CASSRRPGEQYF.

V is TRBV18 and J is TRBJ1-2; D is undetermined. V shed 3 bases and J shed 8 bases, with 13 bases lying between them. The CDR3 is 13 amino acids. The germline CDR1 and CDR2 sequences are KGHSH and LQKENI. Here the CDR3 reads CASSPLAVDGYTF. The DNA of the CDR3 is TGTGCCAGCTCACCCCTCGCAGTCGACGGCTACACCTTC.

V gene TRBV7-9 combines with J gene TRBJ1-1; no firm D call. The CDR3 is 12 residues long. Germline CDR1 is SEHNR and CDR2 is FQNEAQ (reference sequence). V shed 1 base and J shed 13 bases, with 13 bases lying between them. The CDR3 protein is CASSLGADVLFF. The DNA of the CDR3 is TGTGCCAGCAGCTTAGGGGCCGACGTCCTTTTCTTT.